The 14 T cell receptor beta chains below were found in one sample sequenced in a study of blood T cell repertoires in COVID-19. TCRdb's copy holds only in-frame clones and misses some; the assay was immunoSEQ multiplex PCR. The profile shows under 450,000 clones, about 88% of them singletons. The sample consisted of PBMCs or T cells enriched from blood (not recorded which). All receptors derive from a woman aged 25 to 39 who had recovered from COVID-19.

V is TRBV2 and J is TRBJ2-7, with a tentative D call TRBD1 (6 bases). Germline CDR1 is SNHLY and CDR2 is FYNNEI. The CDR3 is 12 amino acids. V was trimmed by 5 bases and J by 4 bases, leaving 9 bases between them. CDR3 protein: CASSRTEYEQYF. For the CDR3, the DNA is TGTGCCAGCAGTCGGACAGAGTACGAGCAGTACTTC.

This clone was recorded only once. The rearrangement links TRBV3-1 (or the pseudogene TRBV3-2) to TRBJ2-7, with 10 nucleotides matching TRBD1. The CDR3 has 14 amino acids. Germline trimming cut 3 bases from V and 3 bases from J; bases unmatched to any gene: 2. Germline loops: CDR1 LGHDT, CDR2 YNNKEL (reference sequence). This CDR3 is CASSHRDRGYEQYF. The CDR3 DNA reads TGTGCCAGCAGCCACCGGGACAGGGGCTACGAGCAGTACTTC.

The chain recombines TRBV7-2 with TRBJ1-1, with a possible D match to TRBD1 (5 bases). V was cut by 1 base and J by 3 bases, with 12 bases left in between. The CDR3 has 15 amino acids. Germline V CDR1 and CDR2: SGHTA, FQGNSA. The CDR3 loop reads CASSLEGVGYTEAFF. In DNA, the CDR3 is TGTGCCAGCAGCTTAGAAGGGGTCGGATACACTGAAGCTTTCTTT.

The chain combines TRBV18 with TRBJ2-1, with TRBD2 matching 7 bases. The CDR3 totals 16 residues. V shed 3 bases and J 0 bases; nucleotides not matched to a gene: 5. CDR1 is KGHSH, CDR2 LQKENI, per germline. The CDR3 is CASSPSGESSYNEQFF. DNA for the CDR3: TGTGCCAGCTCACCCAGCGGGGAAAGCTCCTACAATGAGCAGTTCTTC.

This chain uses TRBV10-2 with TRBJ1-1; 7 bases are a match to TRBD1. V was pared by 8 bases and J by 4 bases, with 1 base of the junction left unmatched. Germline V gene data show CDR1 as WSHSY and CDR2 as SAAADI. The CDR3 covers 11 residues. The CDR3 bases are TGCGCCAGCGGGGACAGCACTGAAGCTTTCTTT. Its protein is CASGDSTEAFF.

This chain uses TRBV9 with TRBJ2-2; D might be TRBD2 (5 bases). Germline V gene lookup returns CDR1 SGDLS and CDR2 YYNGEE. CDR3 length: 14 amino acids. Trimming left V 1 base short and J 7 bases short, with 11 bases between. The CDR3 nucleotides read TGTGCCAGCAGCGTACTAGCCATGTACGGGGAGCTGTTTTTT. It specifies CASSVLAMYGELFF.

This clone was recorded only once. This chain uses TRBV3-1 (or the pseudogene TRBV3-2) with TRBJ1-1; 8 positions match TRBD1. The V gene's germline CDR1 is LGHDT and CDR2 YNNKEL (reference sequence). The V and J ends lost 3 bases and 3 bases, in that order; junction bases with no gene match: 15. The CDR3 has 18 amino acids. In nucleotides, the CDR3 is TGTGCCAGCAGCCACTTACTGGACAGGGCACGACCGGACACTGAAGCTTTCTTT. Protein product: CASSHLLDRARPDTEAFF.

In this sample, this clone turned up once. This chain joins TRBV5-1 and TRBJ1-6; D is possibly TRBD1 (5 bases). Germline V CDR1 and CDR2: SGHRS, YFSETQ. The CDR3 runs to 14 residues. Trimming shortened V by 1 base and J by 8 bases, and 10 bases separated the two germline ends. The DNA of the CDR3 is TGCGCCAGCAGCTTGTCAGGGACTGATTCACCCCTCCACTTT. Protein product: CASSLSGTDSPLHF.

The CDR3 sequence: CASSQARGGEKLFF. As DNA, the CDR3 is TGTGCCAGCAGCCAAGCGCGAGGGGGCGAAAAACTGTTTTTT. J is TRBJ1-4 and V is TRBV3-1 (or the pseudogene TRBV3-2), with 7 bases fitting TRBD1. From germline, CDR1 is LGHDT and CDR2 YNNKEL (reference sequence). The trim removed 1 base at V and 8 bases at J, leaving 4 bases unmatched. The CDR3 extends over 14 amino acids.

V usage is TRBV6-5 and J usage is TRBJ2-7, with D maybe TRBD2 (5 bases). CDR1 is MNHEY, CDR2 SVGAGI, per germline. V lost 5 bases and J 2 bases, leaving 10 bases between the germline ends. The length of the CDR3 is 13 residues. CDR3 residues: CASSRDGTYEQYF. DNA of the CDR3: TGTGCCAGCAGTCGCGACGGGACCTACGAGCAGTACTTC.

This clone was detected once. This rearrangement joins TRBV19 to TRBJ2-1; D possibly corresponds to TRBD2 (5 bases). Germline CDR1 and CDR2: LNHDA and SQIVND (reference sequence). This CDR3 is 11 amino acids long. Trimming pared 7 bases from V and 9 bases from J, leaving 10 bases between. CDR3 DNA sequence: TGTGCCAGTACCTCTACTAGTGAGCAGTTCTTC. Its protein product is CASTSTSEQFF.

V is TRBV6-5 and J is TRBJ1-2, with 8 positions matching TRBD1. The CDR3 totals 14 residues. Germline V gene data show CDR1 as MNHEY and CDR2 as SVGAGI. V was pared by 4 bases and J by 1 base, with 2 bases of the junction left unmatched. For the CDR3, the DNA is TGTGCCAGCAGTTGGGACAGGTATAACTATGGCTACACCTTC. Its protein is CASSWDRYNYGYTF.

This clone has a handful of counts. This CDR3 is CATSDGQTATNEKLFF. Written as DNA, the CDR3 is TGTGCCACCAGTGATGGACAGACTGCAACTAATGAAAAACTGTTTTTT. The chain carries TRBV24-1 and TRBJ1-4, with a weak D call TRBD1 (6 bases). The CDR3 loop spans 16 amino acids. Trimming removed 3 bases from V and 0 bases from J, with 10 bases in between. Germline V gene lookup returns CDR1 KGHDR and CDR2 SFDVKD.

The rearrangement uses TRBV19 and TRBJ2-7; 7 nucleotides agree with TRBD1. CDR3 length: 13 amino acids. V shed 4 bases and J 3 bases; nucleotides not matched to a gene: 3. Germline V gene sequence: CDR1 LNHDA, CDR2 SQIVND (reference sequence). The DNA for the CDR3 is TGTGCCAGTAGTAGTGCAGGGGGCTACGAGCAGTACTTC. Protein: CASSSAGGYEQYF.